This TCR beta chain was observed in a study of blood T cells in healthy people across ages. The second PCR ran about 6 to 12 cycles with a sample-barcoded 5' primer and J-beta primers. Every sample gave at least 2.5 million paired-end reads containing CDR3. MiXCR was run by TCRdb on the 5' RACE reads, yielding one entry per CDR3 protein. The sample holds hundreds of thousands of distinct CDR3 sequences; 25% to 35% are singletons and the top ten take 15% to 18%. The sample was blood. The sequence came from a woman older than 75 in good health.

As DNA, the CDR3 is TGTGCCAGCAGTGGCAAAGGACAGGGGGTGTCCGGGGAGCTGTTTTTT. Translation: CASSGKGQGVSGELFF. V is TRBV27 and J is TRBJ2-2; 10 nucleotides line up with TRBD1. This CDR3 has 16 residues. The V gene's germline CDR1 is MNHEY and CDR2 SMNVEV (reference sequence). J was trimmed by 6 bases and V by 5 bases; bases with no gene match: 9.